These T cell receptor beta chains were read from a single sample in a study of T-cell memory formation after mild COVID-19. TCRdb itself ran the 5' RACE reads through MiXCR, one entry per CDR3 protein. The table has 400,000 or so distinct CDR3 sequences, approximately 20% seen once. Specimen: PBMCs or a T cell subset sorted from them (not recorded which). These receptor sequences come from an adult woman who had mild COVID-19 (a few samples of this study predate the infection). Cell type and time point are not known. Each CDR3 is given with its conserved first and last residue. A D gene is named only where the DNA matches it firmly. Expanded clones get a size class; other rows say once, few or many, or leave the size out.

d_gene	v_gene	abundance	j_gene	CDR3nt	CDR3aa
TRBD2	TRBV5-5	NA	TRBJ2-3	TGTGCCAGCAGCTTGGGCCCTAGCGGGAGGGCCTGGAGGAGCACAGATACGCAGTATTTT	CASSLGPSGRAWRSTDTQYF
NA	TRBV15	few	TRBJ2-2	TGTGCCACCAGCAGAGATGTGGCGGGCACCGGGGAGCTGTTTTTT	CATSRDVAGTGELFF
TRBD1	TRBV7-2	few	TRBJ2-4	TGTGCCAGCAGCTCGCCGGGACAGGGCTATCGCATTCAGTACTTC	CASSSPGQGYRIQYF
TRBD1	TRBV6-2/TRBV6-3	NA	TRBJ2-7	TGTGCCAGCAGTTACCGGGACAGGGTCGACGAGCAGTACTTC	CASSYRDRVDEQYF
NA	TRBV3-1	NA	TRBJ2-1	TGTGCCAGCAGCCGCAGTCAATACAATGAGCAGTTCTTC	CASSRSQYNEQFF
NA	TRBV7-2	few	TRBJ1-1	TGTGCCAGCAGCTTAGCGCAGGGGTATGAAGCTTTCTTT	CASSLAQGYEAFF
NA	TRBV7-9	few	TRBJ2-3	TGTGCCAGCAGCGGACTCCTAGGCACAGATACGCAGTATTTT	CASSGLLGTDTQYF
TRBD1	TRBV7-9	NA	TRBJ1-6	TGTGCCAGCAGCCGATATGGACAGGCTCCTAATTCACCCCTCCACTTT	CASSRYGQAPNSPLHF
TRBD1	TRBV20-1	NA	TRBJ2-7	TGCAGTGCGGGACAGGGACCCTACGAGCAGTACTTC	CSAGQGPYEQYF
NA	TRBV29-1	NA	TRBJ2-1	TGCAGCGTTGTGCGGCAGGGGATATACAATGAGCAGTTCTTC	CSVVRQGIYNEQFF
TRBD2	TRBV7-8	NA	TRBJ2-1	TGTGCCAGCAGCTTACCGACTAGCGGGATAAACAATGAGCAGTTCTTC	CASSLPTSGINNEQFF
NA	TRBV12-3/TRBV12-4	NA	TRBJ1-4	TGTGCCAGCAGTCTGGGGAAGGAACTGTTTTTT	CASSLGKELFF
NA	TRBV7-3	NA	TRBJ2-7	TGTGCCAGCAGCCCCTCCGGGGATTACGAGCAGTACTTC	CASSPSGDYEQYF
NA	TRBV5-6	NA	TRBJ1-6	TGTGCCAGCAGCTTATTGACACTCCCATCGAATTCACCCCTCCACTTT	CASSLLTLPSNSPLHF
NA	TRBV20-1	NA	TRBJ1-6	TGCAGTGCTCGCAGCACAGATTGGTATAATTCACCCCTCCACTTT	CSARSTDWYNSPLHF
NA	TRBV15	NA	TRBJ2-1	TGTGCCACCAGCAGAGTGAGGGGGGACTACAATGAGCAGTTCTTC	CATSRVRGDYNEQFF
TRBD1	TRBV12-3/TRBV12-4	NA	TRBJ2-5	TGTGCCAGCAGTTTAGCGCGTGACAGGGGTAAGGACGAGACCCAGTACTTC	CASSLARDRGKDETQYF
NA	TRBV6-1	NA	TRBJ1-1	TGTGCCACCCGGAGAGGTCACACTGAAGCTTTCTTT	CATRRGHTEAFF
NA	TRBV15	few	TRBJ2-1	TGTGCCACCAGCAGAGATGGGGACAATGAGCAGTTCTTC	CATSRDGDNEQFF
NA	TRBV7-9	few	TRBJ2-3	TGTGCCAGCAGCCCTCTTGGCGGGAATATGGATACGCAGTATTTT	CASSPLGGNMDTQYF
TRBD2	TRBV7-3	many	TRBJ2-2	TGTGCCAGCAGCGTCCTAGCGGGTTCCGAACACGGCGGGGAGCTGTTTTTT	CASSVLAGSEHGGELFF
NA	TRBV18	NA	TRBJ2-1	TGTGCCAGCTCACCACCGAGTAGCAATGAGCAGTTCTTC	CASSPPSSNEQFF
TRBD1	TRBV12-3/TRBV12-4	many	TRBJ2-1	TGTGCCACCGGGACAGGTAACAATGAGCAGTTCTTC	CATGTGNNEQFF
NA	TRBV7-7	NA	TRBJ2-1	TGTGCCAGCAGCTCGGACTCGTACAATGAGCAGTTCTTC	CASSSDSYNEQFF
TRBD1	TRBV7-9	few	TRBJ2-5	TGTGCCAGCAGCTCCCGGGACAGGGGGGAACAAGAGACCCAGTACTTC	CASSSRDRGEQETQYF
TRBD1	TRBV7-9	NA	TRBJ1-1	TGTGCCAGCAGCTACCTCGGGACAGGGGGCACTGAAGCTTTCTTT	CASSYLGTGGTEAFF
NA	TRBV9	many	TRBJ2-3	TGTGCCAGCAGCGGGACTCTCCCCGGAGATACGCAGTATTTT	CASSGTLPGDTQYF
NA	TRBV15	few	TRBJ1-2	TGTGCCACCAGCAGCGGCAGGGGACTGAAAGAAGGGTATGGCTACACCTTC	CATSSGRGLKEGYGYTF
NA	TRBV6-2/TRBV6-3	NA	TRBJ2-7	TGTGCCAGCAGTACTTACGGGGAGCAGTACTTC	CASSTYGEQYF
NA	TRBV6-6	few	TRBJ2-3	TGTGCCAGCAGTTACGACCGCACAGATACGCAGTATTTT	CASSYDRTDTQYF
NA	TRBV5-4	few	TRBJ2-1	TGTGCCAGCGGTTGGAGGGATGAGCAGTTCTTC	CASGWRDEQFF
NA	TRBV6-1	few	TRBJ1-5	TGTGCCAGCAGTGAGCGGGAGGCAGAGCCCCAGCATTTT	CASSEREAEPQHF
TRBD1	TRBV12-3/TRBV12-4	NA	TRBJ1-5	TGTGCCAGCAGCCGTTCCCGGACAGGACCAAATCAGCCCCAGCATTTT	CASSRSRTGPNQPQHF
TRBD1	TRBV5-4	few	TRBJ2-3	TGTGCCAGCAGCTACGGGACAGGGCCAGATACGCAGTATTTT	CASSYGTGPDTQYF
NA	TRBV5-1	many	TRBJ1-1	TGCGCCAGCAGCTTGTTAACGGATAACACTGAAGCTTTCTTT	CASSLLTDNTEAFF
TRBD1	TRBV20-1	NA	TRBJ1-2	TGCAGTGCCGGGGGGGGACAGGGAAACTATGGCTACACCTTC	CSAGGGQGNYGYTF
NA	TRBV7-9	once	TRBJ2-1	TGTGCCAGCAGCTTCCAGCCTGGGGGCAATGAGCAGTTCTTC	CASSFQPGGNEQFF
TRBD1	TRBV30	NA	TRBJ1-2	TGTGCCGCGGAGACGGGACAGATACACGTCGGGTATAACTATGGCTACACCTTC	CAAETGQIHVGYNYGYTF
TRBD2	TRBV7-2	few	TRBJ2-3	TGTGCCAGCAGCGAGGACACGGGGACTAGCGGGGGGGCCGGAGATACGCAGTATTTT	CASSEDTGTSGGAGDTQYF
TRBD2	TRBV24-1	few	TRBJ2-1	TGTGCCACCAGTGATGTGACTAGCGGGAGAAATGAGCAGTTCTTC	CATSDVTSGRNEQFF
NA	TRBV5-1	few	TRBJ2-2	TGCGCCAGCAGCGCCGGCAGTCCCGGGGAGCTGTTTTTT	CASSAGSPGELFF
NA	TRBV23-1	few	TRBJ2-1	TGCGCCAGCAGTCAATCACAGGGACTCTCCTACAATGAGCAGTTCTTC	CASSQSQGLSYNEQFF
NA	TRBV3-1	few	TRBJ2-7	TGTGCCAGCAGCTCCTCCGGGAGAGTAGGGGGGAACTCCTACGAGCAGTACTTC	CASSSSGRVGGNSYEQYF
TRBD1	TRBV7-7	NA	TRBJ2-2	TGTGCTAGCAGCTCGGGACAGTACACCGGGGAGCTGTTTTTT	CASSSGQYTGELFF
NA	TRBV19	few	TRBJ1-5	TGTGCCAGTAGTCCCTCCGTGGGAGGAGAACAGCCCCAGCATTTT	CASSPSVGGEQPQHF
NA	TRBV12-3/TRBV12-4	NA	TRBJ1-5	TGTGCCAGCACCTGGGCAAATCAGCCCCAGCATTTT	CASTWANQPQHF
NA	TRBV5-8	few	TRBJ2-7	TGTGCCAGCTGTCGGACGGGACACTACGAGCAGTACTTC	CASCRTGHYEQYF
TRBD2	TRBV3-1	NA	TRBJ2-7	TGTGCCAGCGGGACTAGCGGGGCCCGGGAGCAGTACTTC	CASGTSGAREQYF
NA	TRBV7-2	NA	TRBJ1-1	TGTGCCAGCAAATTGGTAGACTGGAACACTGAAGCTTTCTTT	CASKLVDWNTEAFF
NA	TRBV7-9	NA	TRBJ2-7	TGTGCCAGCAGCCAACCCTCGGGAGCGCGCTACGAGCAGTACTTC	CASSQPSGARYEQYF
NA	TRBV19	few	TRBJ1-2	TGTGCCAGTACCTTGGCCGGGAGCTATGGCTACACCTTC	CASTLAGSYGYTF
NA	TRBV7-9	few	TRBJ2-1	TGTGCCAGCAGCCCGCAGGGGCACAATGAGCAGTTCTTC	CASSPQGHNEQFF
NA	TRBV7-6	NA	TRBJ2-6	TGTGCCAGCAGCTTAAATTTGGGCTCTGGGGCCAACGTCCTGACTTTC	CASSLNLGSGANVLTF
NA	TRBV5-6	NA	TRBJ1-6	TGTGCCAGCAGCTTGTGGCGGTTCTATAATTCACCCCTCCACTTT	CASSLWRFYNSPLHF
NA	TRBV6-5	NA	TRBJ1-2	TGTGCCAGCAGTACGGGCCGCCAGTCGTACACCTTC	CASSTGRQSYTF